This T cell receptor beta chain was profiled in a study of shared clonotypes between healthy human individuals. Study overall: There were three CD4 naive, three CD4 memory, two CD8 naive and one CD8 memory plates per donor.

The study, taken as a whole, reports: The naive CD4 repertoires of four donors were compared, and around 5% of clonotypes were shared. Among non-shared clonotypes, generation probabilities were lower than among those shared by all four donors.

A note on this clone: What it binds is unknown.

How the authors handled the data: ImmunoSEQ yielded junction-only sequences lacking quality scores, so filtering differed. The repertoire was sequenced with immunoSEQ multiplex PCR; TCRdb's copy has only in-frame clones and lacks some. V and J calls and clone size follow that table, whereas D and trimming were derived from the DNA. Of a few hundred thousand clones listed, around 97% are singletons. This receptor was taken from a woman aged 30 to 39 in good health. Sequencing was performed on naive CD4+ T cells sorted from blood. Subset denoted: CD45RA+ positively selected.

The CDR3 reads CATSRGLGYEQYF. The CDR3 DNA reads as TGTGCCACCAGCAGAGGGCTCGGGTATGAGCAGTACTTC. V and J are TRBV15 and TRBJ2-7; D is undetermined. The CDR3 runs to 13 residues. Germline V lookup: CDR1 LNHNV, CDR2 YYDKDF (reference sequence). The V end lost 1 base, the J end lost 7 bases, and 11 bases lay between the germline ends.